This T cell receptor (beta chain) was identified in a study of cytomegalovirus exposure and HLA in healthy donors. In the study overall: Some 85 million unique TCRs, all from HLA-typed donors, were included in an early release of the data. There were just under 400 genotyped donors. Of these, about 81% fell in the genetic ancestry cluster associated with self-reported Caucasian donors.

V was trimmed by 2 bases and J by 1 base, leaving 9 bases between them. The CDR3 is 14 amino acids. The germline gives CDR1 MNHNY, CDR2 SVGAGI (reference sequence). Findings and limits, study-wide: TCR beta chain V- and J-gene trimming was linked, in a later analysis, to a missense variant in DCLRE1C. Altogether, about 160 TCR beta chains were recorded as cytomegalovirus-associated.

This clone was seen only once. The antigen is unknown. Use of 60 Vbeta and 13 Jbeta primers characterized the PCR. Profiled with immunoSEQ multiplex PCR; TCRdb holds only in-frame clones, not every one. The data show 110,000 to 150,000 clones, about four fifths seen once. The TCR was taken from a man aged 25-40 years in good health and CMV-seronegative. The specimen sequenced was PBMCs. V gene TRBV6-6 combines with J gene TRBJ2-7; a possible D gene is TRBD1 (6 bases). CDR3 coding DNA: TGTGCCAGCAGTTACGAAGGACAGTCCTACGAGCAGTACTTC. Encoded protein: CASSYEGQSYEQYF.